The 10 T cell receptor beta chains given below trace back to one sample, sequenced in a study of cytomegalovirus exposure and HLA in healthy donors. The PCR used 60 Vbeta and 13 Jbeta primers. Profiled with immunoSEQ multiplex PCR; TCRdb holds only in-frame clones, not every one. The sample includes about 120,000 clones, around 75% of them seen just once. The sample comprised PBMCs. These receptor sequences come from a woman aged 45-65 years in good health and CMV-seropositive.

The V and J genes are TRBV11-1 and TRBJ2-3; 10 bases match TRBD2. The V and J ends lost 2 bases and 7 bases, in that order; junction bases with no gene match: 9. This CDR3 region has 16 residues. Germline-derived CDR1 and CDR2 are SGHAT and FQDESV (reference sequence). CDR3 amino acids: CASSLRDLAGENTQYF. The CDR3 DNA follows: TGTGCCAGCAGCTTACGAGACCTAGCGGGAGAAAATACGCAGTATTTT.

This chain links TRBV4-3 with TRBJ2-5; D is undetermined. Germline lookup yields CDR1 LGHNA and CDR2 YSLEER. The CDR3 has 14 residues. V was trimmed by 0 bases and J by 1 base, leaving 6 bases between them. This CDR3 reads CASSQDAGQETQYF. The CDR3 DNA follows: TGCGCCAGCAGCCAAGATGCCGGCCAAGAGACCCAGTACTTC.

This chain links TRBV6-5 with TRBJ2-5; 12 nucleotides line up with TRBD2. The last part of the DNA fits TRBJ2-7 better; the J call may be wrong. Germline V gives CDR1 MNHEY, CDR2 SVGAGI. The CDR3 runs 15 residues. CDR3 bases: TGTGCCAGCAGCCCCGGACTAGCGGGAATCTACGAGCAGTACTTC. This translates into CASSPGLAGIYEQYF.

This clone has more than one count but fewer than ten. This chain joins TRBV7-9 and TRBJ1-4; TRBD1 aligns across 8 bases. The CDR3 has 16 amino acids. V shed 5 bases, J shed 0 bases, and the junction held 5 bases outside the gene matches. The germline V gene encodes CDR1 SEHNR and CDR2 FQNEAQ (reference sequence). CDR3 loop: CASSPGTGATNEKLFF. The CDR3 nucleotides are TGTGCCAGCAGCCCGGGGACAGGAGCAACTAATGAAAAACTGTTTTTT.

The chain carries TRBV15 and TRBJ2-7; TRBD2 matches at 8 bases. Germline-derived CDR1 and CDR2 are LNHNV and YYDKDF (reference sequence). J lost 3 bases, V lost 2 bases, and 0 bases had no gene match. The CDR3 has 13 residues. DNA for the CDR3: TGTGCCACCAGCAGACTAGCGGGCTACGAGCAGTACTTC. Residues: CATSRLAGYEQYF.

This chain connects TRBV5-5 to TRBJ2-1; D might be TRBD2 (6 bases). CDR3 length: 15 amino acids. CDR1 is SGHKS, CDR2 YYEKEE, per germline (reference sequence). V lost 4 bases to trimming and J lost 8 bases, with 19 bases between them. The DNA for the CDR3 is TGTGCCAGCAGCCTGGGGGAGCGGGTCTCCTATGAGCAGTTCTTC. It specifies CASSLGERVSYEQFF.

The V call is TRBV7-2, the J call TRBJ2-1; TRBD1 aligns across 7 bases. From germline, CDR1 is SGHTA and CDR2 FQGNSA. J was trimmed by 0 bases and V by 5 bases; bases with no gene match: 13. This CDR3 is 18 amino acids long. CDR3: CASSLRPLDRNSYNEQFF. Here the CDR3 DNA reads TGTGCCAGCAGCCTTAGACCTTTGGACAGGAACTCCTACAATGAGCAGTTCTTC.

This chain links TRBV11-2 with TRBJ1-1, with TRBD1 matching over 7 bases. V dropped 2 bases and J dropped 3; count of bases not matched to a gene: 0. The CDR3 contains 13 residues. CDR1 and CDR2 from the germline V gene are SGHAT and FQNNGV. CDR3 sequence: CASSLQGDTEAFF. As DNA, the CDR3 is TGTGCCAGCAGCTTACAGGGGGACACTGAAGCTTTCTTT.

The CDR3 sequence is CASSQGDRGLGYEQYF. The CDR3 DNA sequence: TGCGCCAGCAGCCAAGGGGACAGGGGTCTGGGGTACGAGCAGTACTTC. The V call is TRBV4-3, the J call TRBJ2-7, with 10 positions matching TRBD1. The CDR3 is made up of 16 amino acids. The V segment lost 1 base and the J segment 4 bases; nucleotides outside the gene matches: 7. CDR1 is LGHNA and CDR2 is YSLEER in the germline V gene.

The genes are TRBV6-6 and TRBJ1-5; no reliable D call. Trimming took 6 bases from V and 4 from J, leaving 19 bases between them. Germline V lookup: CDR1 MNHNY, CDR2 SVGAGI (reference sequence). The CDR3 sequence is 16 residues long. The CDR3 spells CASSPGQVSGNQPQHF. The CDR3 DNA is TGTGCCAGCAGCCCCGGCCAGGTCTCGGGAAATCAGCCCCAGCATTTT.